Below, 13 T cell receptor beta chains from the same sample are listed, as sequenced in a study of Ad26.COV2.S vaccination and SARS-CoV-2 variants listed by TCRdb under 2021. The method was the immunoSEQ multiplex PCR assay. The table was pulled from immuneACCESS by TCRdb, which kept in-frame rearrangements only. Such tables lose some clones; where checked, under half of the loss comes from unresolved V genes, and the rest has no known cause. This sample is represented by 450,000 to 550,000 clones; about 88% of them were singletons. The ten largest clones represent about 1.5% of the sample. The label giving this sample's treatment or condition can be read as: 15 to 20 received Ad26.COV2.S at low or high dose, single or two shots; about five received placebo; per-sample allocation not given. For vaccine and placebo recipients, the sequenced repertoires came from samples collected on day 63 after the first injection.

The specimen comprised peripheral blood, sampled in a trial of Ad26.COV2.S vaccine versus placebo. These receptors were obtained from a person aged 18-65 years who received the Ad26.COV2.S COVID-19 vaccine or a placebo.

Notes on this clone: Other DNA sequences in the same sample also yield this CDR3. The genes are TRBV30 and TRBJ1-2; D is ambiguous. Trimming took 0 bases from V and 5 from J, leaving 4 bases between them. CDR1 is GTSNPN and CDR2 is SVGIG in the germline V gene (reference sequence). This CDR3 has 11 residues. This CDR3 reads CAWSVGYGYTF. The CDR3 nucleotides are TGTGCCTGGAGTGTGGGGTATGGCTACACCTTC. Full variable domain (rest looked up from reference TRBV30 and TRBJ1-2): SQTIHQWPATLVQPVGSPLSLECTVEGTSNPNLYWYRQAAGRGLQLLFYSVGIGQISSEVPQNLSASRPQDRQFILSSKKLLLSDSGFYLCAWSVGYGYTFGSGTRLTVV.

The V call is TRBV2, the J call TRBJ1-1, with unresolved D. Germline assignment: CDR1 SNHLY and CDR2 FYNNEI. Between the trimmed V and J ends, which lost 7 bases and 4 bases, there was a span of 10 bases. The CDR3 runs 12 residues. As DNA, the CDR3 is TGTGCCAGCATTATTTGGGTCACTGAAGCTTTCTTT. Translation: CASIIWVTEAFF.

The CDR3 nucleotides read TGTGCCAGCAGTAGGGACAGCACTAGCACAGATACGCAGTATTTT. Residues: CASSRDSTSTDTQYF. The chain uses TRBV7-2 and TRBJ2-3; 7 bases agree with TRBD1. V was clipped by 6 bases and J by 0 bases; unmatched bases: 6. This CDR3 is 15 amino acids long. Germline assignment: CDR1 SGHTA and CDR2 FQGNSA.

The rearrangement uses TRBV7-8 and TRBJ2-7; D remains unclear. V dropped 6 bases and J dropped 2 bases, with 14 bases sitting between them. The CDR3 totals 14 residues. Germline lookup yields CDR1 SGHVS and CDR2 FQNEAQ. CDR3 nucleotides: TGTGCCAGCAGTCAAAACGCCTACGCCTACGAGCAGTACTTC. Its translation is CASSQNAYAYEQYF.

The CDR3 loop reads CSVVRGTSYEQYF. The CDR3 DNA sequence: TGCAGCGTGGTACGGGGGACTTCCTACGAGCAGTACTTC. The chain carries TRBV29-1 and TRBJ2-7; D is possibly TRBD2 (6 bases). Trimming removed 6 bases from V and 1 base from J, with 13 bases in between. This CDR3 is 13 amino acids long. Germline V gives CDR1 SQVTM, CDR2 ANQGSEA.

The rearrangement joins TRBV6-1 to TRBJ2-1; D is unresolved. The germline CDR1 and CDR2 sequences are MNHNS and SASEGT. Between the trimmed V and J ends, which lost 3 bases and 10 bases, there was a span of 4 bases. The CDR3 extends over 10 amino acids. The CDR3 sequence: CASSDREQFF. Here the CDR3 DNA reads TGTGCCAGCAGTGACAGGGAGCAGTTCTTC.

This chain joins TRBV6-2 or TRBV6-3 and TRBJ2-1; D possibly corresponds to TRBD2 (6 bases). CDR1 and CDR2 from the germline V gene are MNHEY and SVGEGT. Trimming took off 4 bases at V and 1 base at J, with 29 bases between the two ends. This CDR3 has 21 residues. Here the CDR3 reads CASSSTILLKLARESYNEQFF. DNA of the CDR3: TGTGCCAGCAGTTCAACAATCCTTCTTAAGCTAGCGCGAGAATCCTACAATGAGCAGTTCTTC.

The chain has TRBV6-2 or TRBV6-3 and TRBJ1-2; TRBD1 aligns across 8 bases. This CDR3 is built from 14 residues. J was trimmed by 4 bases and V by 6 bases; bases with no gene match: 7. Germline CDR1 MNHEY, CDR2 SVGEGT. The CDR3, as DNA: TGTGCCAGCAGCCGAGGACAGGGAACCTATGGCTACACCTTC. Translation: CASSRGQGTYGYTF.

V gene TRBV4-3 combines with J gene TRBJ2-1, with D perhaps matching TRBD1 or TRBD2 (7 bases each). The CDR3 is 15 amino acids. CDR1 and CDR2 (germline): LGHNA, YSLEER. Between the trimmed V and J ends, which lost 4 bases and 4 bases, there was a span of 14 bases. In DNA form, the CDR3 reads TGCGCCAGCAGCCCCGGCAGGGGGGGGTACAATGAGCAGTTCTTC. Protein product: CASSPGRGGYNEQFF.

This clone has just one count. One end of the junction is discordant with germline, which a read error may explain. V and J are TRBV14 and TRBJ1-4, with no clear D. This CDR3 comprises 11 residues. CDR1 and CDR2 from the germline V gene are SGHDN and FVKESK. CDR3 amino acids: CASSQDHRLIF. The CDR3 DNA follows: TGTGCCAGCAGCCAAGATCATAGATTGATTTTT.

This chain links TRBV10-3 with TRBJ2-2; maybe TRBD1 (6 bases). CDR3 length equals 16 residues. Trimming removed 0 bases at V and 1 base at J, with 9 bases between. Germline V lookup: CDR1 ENHRY, CDR2 SYGVKD. Written as DNA, the CDR3 is TGTGCCATCAGTGAGTCGGGGGCGGGGAACACCGGGGAGCTGTTTTTT. This sequence encodes CAISESGAGNTGELFF.

In its sample, this clone was seen a few times. This chain uses TRBV18 with TRBJ1-5, with D unresolved. Germline V gives CDR1 KGHSH, CDR2 LQKENI. With 5 bases removed from V and 3 bases from J, the gap between germline ends came to 8 bases. The CDR3 spans 13 residues. The CDR3 DNA sequence: TGTGCCAGCTCAAGAACAGACAATCAGCCCCAGCATTTT. The encoded protein is CASSRTDNQPQHF.

V usage is TRBV7-9 and J usage is TRBJ2-1; the match to TRBD2 covers 10 bases. The germline V gene encodes CDR1 SEHNR and CDR2 FQNEAQ (reference sequence). The junction had 4 bases not matched to a gene; V was cut back by 5 bases and J by 6 bases. The CDR3 extends over 14 amino acids. CDR3 bases: TGTGCCAGCAGCCTGGGACTAGCGAGCAATGAGCAGTTCTTC. This encodes CASSLGLASNEQFF.